These T cell receptor beta chains were read from a single sample in a study of blood T cell repertoires in COVID-19. The table came from immunoSEQ multiplex PCR; TCRdb's copy has only in-frame clones and leaves some out. The data contain about 100,000 clones, about 89% of them singletons. The sequencing input was peripheral blood. These receptor sequences come from a human donor in a cohort sampled during active COVID-19. The CDR3 runs from the conserved cysteine through the conserved F or W. Fields, in order: D gene, V gene, clone size, J gene, CDR3 protein, CDR3 DNA. A D gene is named only where the DNA matches it firmly. Some rows mark clone size as missing; the rest say once, few, many or name a class of expanded clone.

.	TRBV7-2	.	TRBJ2-2	CASSLSWGGARSGELFF	TGTGCCAGCAGCTTATCTTGGGGGGGGGCTAGGAGCGGGGAGCTGTTTTTT
TRBD1	TRBV6-5	.	TRBJ1-2	CASSHDRATYGYTF	TGTGCCAGCAGTCACGACAGGGCTACCTATGGCTACACCTTC
TRBD2	TRBV5-4	.	TRBJ2-7	CASSRGGAGEYEQYF	TGTGCCAGCAGCCGCGGGGGGGCGGGAGAATACGAGCAGTACTTC
.	TRBV6-5	few	TRBJ1-1	CASRSGRNTEAFF	TGTGCCAGCAGATCGGGGAGGAACACTGAAGCTTTCTTT
.	TRBV2	once	TRBJ2-6	CASSEVGWEGGLSGANVLTF	TGTGCCAGCAGTGAAGTCGGTTGGGAGGGGGGCCTCTCTGGGGCCAACGTCCTGACTTTC
.	TRBV4-3	.	TRBJ1-6	CASSQGAGSPLHF	TGCGCCAGCAGCCAAGGGGCCGGTTCACCCCTCCACTTT
TRBD1	TRBV10-3	once	TRBJ1-4	CAISGTGHEKLFF	TGTGCCATCAGTGGGACAGGACACGAAAAACTGTTTTTT
.	TRBV5-5	.	TRBJ1-1	CASSSPRGGADTEAFF	TGTGCCAGCAGCTCCCCCCGGGGGGGAGCGGACACTGAAGCTTTCTTT
.	TRBV19	.	TRBJ2-1	CASSIVSASYNEQFF	TGTGCCAGTAGTATAGTCAGCGCTTCCTACAATGAGCAGTTCTTC
TRBD1	TRBV19	once	TRBJ2-7	CASSIRGQGYEQYF	TGTGCCAGTAGTATCAGGGGACAGGGCTACGAGCAGTACTTC
TRBD2	TRBV4-2	.	TRBJ2-1	CASSQEPTSPLNEQFF	TGTGCCAGCAGCCAAGAGCCGACTAGCCCCCTGAATGAGCAGTTCTTC
.	TRBV27	.	TRBJ2-1	CASSLREIRYNEQFF	TGTGCCAGCAGTTTACGGGAGATTAGATACAATGAGCAGTTCTTC
.	TRBV5-1	.	TRBJ1-2	CASREAENNYGYTF	TGCGCCAGCAGGGAGGCGGAGAATAACTATGGCTACACCTTC
.	TRBV7-9	.	TRBJ2-7	CASSSTSFTYEQYF	TGTGCCAGCAGCTCCACTAGCTTCACCTACGAGCAGTACTTC
TRBD2	TRBV5-4	few	TRBJ2-7	CASSLDTGGSSYEQYF	TGTGCCAGCAGCTTGGATACGGGCGGGAGTAGTTACGAGCAGTACTTC
.	TRBV2	.	TRBJ1-6	CRSQGSYNSPLHF	TGTCGAAGCCAGGGGTCCTATAATTCACCCCTCCACTTT
TRBD1	TRBV28	.	TRBJ1-5	CASSSQTGHQPQHF	TGTGCCAGCAGTTCACAGACAGGGCATCAGCCCCAGCATTTT
.	TRBV3-1/TRBV3-2	.	TRBJ1-2	CASSHGGDGYTF	TGTGCCAGCAGCCACGGGGGGGATGGCTACACCTTC
.	TRBV19	.	TRBJ1-5	CASSINGVYSNQPQHF	TGTGCCAGTAGTATAAACGGGGTTTATAGCAATCAGCCCCAGCATTTT
.	TRBV5-1	.	TRBJ1-4	CASSVTGRNEKLFF	TGCGCCAGCAGCGTGACAGGCCGTAATGAAAAACTGTTTTTT
.	TRBV18	.	TRBJ2-6	CASSPLRDFSSGANVLTF	TGTGCCAGCTCACCCCTGAGGGATTTTAGCTCTGGGGCCAACGTCCTGACTTTC
TRBD2	TRBV6-5	.	TRBJ2-3	CASRLAGFKDTQYF	TGTGCCAGCAGACTAGCGGGATTTAAAGATACGCAGTATTTT
.	TRBV28	.	TRBJ2-2	CASSWPGSGGELFF	TGTGCCAGCAGTTGGCCGGGTTCCGGCGGGGAGCTGTTTTTT
TRBD1	TRBV9	.	TRBJ2-7	CASSGTGYEQYF	TGTGCCAGCAGTGGGACAGGCTACGAGCAGTACTTC
.	TRBV27	.	TRBJ1-6	CASSLIGESSYNSPLHF	TGTGCCAGCAGTTTAATCGGGGAAAGCTCCTATAATTCACCCCTCCACTTT
TRBD1	TRBV28	once	TRBJ2-3	CASSAVGQGGTDTQYF	TGTGCCAGCAGTGCCGTGGGACAGGGAGGGACAGATACGCAGTATTTT
.	TRBV2	once	TRBJ2-1	CASGGEYNEQFF	TGTGCCAGCGGCGGGGAGTACAATGAGCAGTTCTTC
.	TRBV6-4	.	TRBJ2-2	CASSDSLETNTGELFF	TGTGCCAGCAGTGACTCCTTGGAGACCAACACCGGGGAGCTGTTTTTT
TRBD2	TRBV19	.	TRBJ2-3	CASSTGRTSGGQDTQYF	TGTGCCAGTAGTACCGGAAGGACTAGCGGGGGCCAGGATACGCAGTATTTT
TRBD1	TRBV4-1	.	TRBJ1-4	CASSHPGQGNEKLFF	TGCGCCAGCAGCCACCCGGGACAGGGGAATGAAAAACTGTTTTTT
TRBD2	TRBV9	.	TRBJ2-5	CASSLGLAGGRVQETQYF	TGTGCCAGCAGCCTGGGACTAGCGGGAGGGCGTGTCCAAGAGACCCAGTACTTC
.	TRBV9	.	TRBJ1-4	CASSVGGNEKLFF	TGTGCCAGCAGCGTAGGCGGTAATGAAAAACTGTTTTTT
.	TRBV12-3/TRBV12-4	.	TRBJ1-2	CASSFSGVGGYTF	TGTGCCAGCAGTTTCTCGGGTGTCGGCGGCTACACCTTC
TRBD2	TRBV7-9	.	TRBJ2-1	CASSLAFRREAIYNEQFF	TGTGCCAGCAGCTTAGCGTTTAGGCGGGAGGCCATCTACAATGAGCAGTTCTTC
TRBD1	TRBV5-6	.	TRBJ2-4	CASSLVWGQGENIQYF	TGTGCCAGCAGCTTGGTTTGGGGACAGGGCGAAAACATTCAGTACTTC
.	TRBV25-1	.	TRBJ1-5	CASSDGDSNQPQHF	TGTGCCAGCAGTGACGGAGATAGCAATCAGCCCCAGCATTTT
.	TRBV6-2/TRBV6-3	.	TRBJ2-7	CASSYRPGDEQYF	TGTGCCAGCAGTTATCGTCCAGGGGACGAGCAGTACTTC
.	TRBV29-1	.	TRBJ1-2	CSVEGGIDYGYTF	TGCAGCGTTGAAGGGGGCATCGACTATGGCTACACCTTC
.	TRBV28	.	TRBJ1-5	CASSLTTYRAGGNQPQHF	TGTGCCAGCAGTCTGACGACGTACAGGGCCGGGGGCAATCAGCCCCAGCATTTT
.	TRBV14	.	TRBJ2-7	CASSQDAAAGYEQYF	TGTGCCAGCAGCCAAGATGCGGCTGCGGGGTACGAGCAGTACTTC
.	TRBV28	.	TRBJ1-4	CASSTNNEKLFF	TGTGCCAGCAGTACAAATAATGAAAAACTGTTTTTT
.	TRBV19	.	TRBJ1-5	CASSISSSNQPQHF	TGTGCCAGTAGTATTAGCTCAAGCAATCAGCCCCAGCATTTT
TRBD2	TRBV5-1	.	TRBJ2-5	CASSPRGLVQETQYF	TGCGCCAGCAGCCCGCGAGGACTAGTCCAAGAGACCCAGTACTTC
.	TRBV5-1	.	TRBJ2-7	CASSFDSSDEQYF	TGCGCCAGCAGTTTTGATAGTAGCGACGAGCAGTACTTC
TRBD2	TRBV11-3	once	TRBJ2-3	CASSFSLAGSTDTQYF	TGTGCCAGCAGCTTCTCGCTAGCGGGAAGCACAGATACGCAGTATTTT
.	TRBV6-2/TRBV6-3	.	TRBJ2-4	CASSFQGSAGSKNIQYF	TGTGCCAGCAGTTTTCAGGGGTCGGCTGGTAGCAAAAACATTCAGTACTTC